This T cell receptor (beta chain) was identified in a study of memory CD4+ T cells and cytomegalovirus serostatus (dated by TCRdb to the late 2010s). Background on the whole study: A total of roughly 33 healthy Belgian adults, of whom 9 were CMV seropositive and about 24 were CMV seronegative, were included in the cohort. To replicate a published TCR-based CMV serostatus classifier, the researchers sequenced the CD4+ memory TCRbeta repertoires of a Belgian cohort whose cytomegalovirus serostatus was known. The research as a whole found: Among the 160 or so previously reported CMV-associated TCRbeta sequences, some 62 showed up in the CD4+ memory repertoires, with each one found in between one and five individuals. Only CD4+CD45RO+ memory cells were sequenced, in contrast to the original study, which included naive and memory CD4+ and CD8+ populations. The results were interpreted as suggesting that the CMV-associated TCR signature is largely present in the CD4+ memory repertoire. For CMV serostatus prediction, a median bootstrapped AUC of approximately 0.95 was reached with the original framework, and a median bootstrapped AUC of approximately 0.89 was reached with a US-trained random forest. On the Belgian cohort, the classifier based on the original framework reached a median bootstrapped AUC of roughly 0.96, with a 95% CI of 0.76-1.00.

The CDR1 and CDR2 encoded by the germline V gene are SGHRS and YFSETQ. The germline V and J ends show losses of 1 base and 2 bases respectively, and no gene match explains 0 bases of the junction. Including the terminal cysteine and phenylalanine, the CDR3 comprises 16 residues. CDR3 DNA only is kept here, 48 bases in frame from base 1. Single viable CD3+CD4+CD8-CD45RO+ cells were sorted as memory CD4+ T cells on a FACSAria II. CMV serostatus was assessed using a Roche Elecsys assay, by which serum IgG against CMV pp150, pp28, p38 and p52 was detected. Following thawing, total CD4+ T cells were enriched through positive selection using CD4 magnetic microbeads. Samples originated from another study that specifically interrogated the CD4+ T cell memory repertoire. Following standard operating procedures, peripheral blood mononuclear cells were isolated and cryopreserved, while serum was kept at -80 degrees C. The staining relied on CD3-PerCP (BW264/56), CD4-APC (RPA-T4), CD45RO-PE (UCHT1) and CD8-Pacific Orange (3B5) antibodies, and Sytox blue was used to exclude non-viable cells.

With regard to this clone: This receptor's antigen is unknown. Qualities for individual bases were not recorded, and no much larger clone is one base off.

The Quick-DNA Microprep Kit was used to extract genomic DNA from the sorted cells. TCRbeta DNA was amplified with the immunoSEQ hsTCRbeta kit following the manufacturer's protocol. An Illumina MiSeq instrument was used to sequence the TCRbeta libraries. The source study handled its data this way. Following removal of out-of-frame sequences, roughly 2 million distinct TCRbeta sequences were retained, with an average of about 70,000 per individual. Each individual was scored according to the count of approximately 170 previously reported CMV-associated TCRbeta sequences and the total productive distinct TCRbeta count. A beta-binomial model was reimplemented in Python, and scikit-learn random forests with default parameters were trained on data from the US cohort. Classifier performance on the Belgian cohort was reported as the median AUC with percentile confidence intervals calculated over 10,000 bootstrap iterations. TCRdb retrieved this table from immuneACCESS and kept in-frame rearrangements only. Not all clones are present; in checked studies, unresolved V genes account for under half, and no reason is known for the remainder. V and J calls and clone size come straight from that table; D and trimming were deduced from the DNA. A total of fewer than 40,000 clones appear in this sample, about 80% of them only once. The ten largest clones add up to around 5.2% of the sample.

The origin of this receptor is an adult in good health and CMV-seropositive. Sequenced material: memory CD4+ T cells from blood. This receptor chain uses TRBV5-1 and TRBJ2-1, with TRBD2 matching 13 junction bases. The DNA sequence is given as TGCGCCAGCAGCTTGACTAGCGGGGGGGCCTACAATGAGCAGTTCTTC. Protein translation: CASSLTSGGAYNEQFF.